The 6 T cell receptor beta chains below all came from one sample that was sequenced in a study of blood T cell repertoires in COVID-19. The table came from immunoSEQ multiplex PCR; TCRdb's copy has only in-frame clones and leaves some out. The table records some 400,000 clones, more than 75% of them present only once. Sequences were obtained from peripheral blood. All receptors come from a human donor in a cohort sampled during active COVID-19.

The CDR3 region has the DNA TGTGCCACCAGCTTCCAGGAGGGCTCGGAGACCCAGTACTTC. It specifies CATSFQEGSETQYF. J is TRBJ2-5 and V is TRBV24-1; D is perhaps TRBD2 (6 bases). This CDR3 is built from 14 residues. Germline V gene data show CDR1 as KGHDR and CDR2 as SFDVKD. V shed 7 bases and J shed 5 bases, with 16 bases lying between them.

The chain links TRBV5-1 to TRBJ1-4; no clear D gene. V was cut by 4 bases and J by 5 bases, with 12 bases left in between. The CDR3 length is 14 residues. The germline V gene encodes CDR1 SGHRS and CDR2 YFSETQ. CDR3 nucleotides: TGCGCCAGCAGCATCGCCGGGAGGAATGAAAAACTGTTTTTT. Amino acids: CASSIAGRNEKLFF.

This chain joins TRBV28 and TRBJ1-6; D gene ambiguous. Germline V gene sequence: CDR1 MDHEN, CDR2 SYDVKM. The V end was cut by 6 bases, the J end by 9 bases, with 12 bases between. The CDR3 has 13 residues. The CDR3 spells CASRFRGGSPLHF. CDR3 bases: TGTGCCAGCAGGTTCCGAGGTGGTTCACCCCTCCACTTT.

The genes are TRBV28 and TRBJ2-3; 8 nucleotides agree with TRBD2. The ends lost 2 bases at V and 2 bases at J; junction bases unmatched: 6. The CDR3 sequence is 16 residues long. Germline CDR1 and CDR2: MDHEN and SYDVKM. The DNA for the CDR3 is TGTGCCAGCAGTTTACTAGCGGGTACGATCACAGATACGCAGTATTTT. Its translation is CASSLLAGTITDTQYF.

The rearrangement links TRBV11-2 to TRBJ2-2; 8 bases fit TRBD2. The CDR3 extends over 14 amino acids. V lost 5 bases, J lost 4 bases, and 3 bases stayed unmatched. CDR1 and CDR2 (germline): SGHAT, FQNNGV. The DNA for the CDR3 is TGTGCCAGCAGCCGTAGCGGGATCACCGGGGAGCTGTTTTTT. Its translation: CASSRSGITGELFF.

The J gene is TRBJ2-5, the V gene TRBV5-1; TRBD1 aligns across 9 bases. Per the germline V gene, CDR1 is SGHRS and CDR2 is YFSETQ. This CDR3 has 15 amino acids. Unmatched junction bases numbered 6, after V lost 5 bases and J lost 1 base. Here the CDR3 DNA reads TGCGCCAGCAGTACAGGGGGCCGGGGCCAAGAGACCCAGTACTTC. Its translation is CASSTGGRGQETQYF.